This T cell receptor beta chain was identified in a study of CD8+CD57+ T cells in acquired aplastic anemia. Study context: Sorted cells (CD4+ and CD8+) yielded DNA amounts that averaged approximately 3.2 ug.

Germline CDR1 reads WSHSY; CDR2 reads SAAADI. CDR3 length equals 16 residues. V was shortened by 4 bases and J by 3 bases, with 18 bases between the two germline ends. Profiles of TCR beta VDJ and CDR3 were generated from a genomic DNA template. TCRdb re-called the reads through MiXCR, storing one row per CDR3 protein. This repertoire shows 150,000 to 180,000 distinct CDR3 sequences, 52% found once; its top ten account for roughly 12%. This clonotype was seen a handful of times. Flow cytometry had shown expanded CD8+CD57+ cells in the patients chosen for sequencing. Blood was sampled before the patients had received any therapy.

V and J are TRBV10-2 and TRBJ1-1, with unresolved D. The specimen was sorted CD4+, CD8+, or CD8+CD57+ T cells (not recorded which) from PBMCs. This receptor was identified in a human donor with aplastic anemia. The CDR3 loop reads CASSAQTFQEDTEAFF. CDR3 DNA sequence: TGCGCCAGCAGTGCCCAGACATTCCAAGAGGACACTGAAGCTTTCTTT.